Below, 22 T cell receptor beta chains from the same sample are listed, as sequenced in a study of OX40 agonist ivuxolimab in advanced cancers. The library relied on the immunoSEQ multiplex PCR assay. The clones in this table, taken by TCRdb from immuneACCESS, are in-frame only. Not every clone is retained; where verified, under half of the shortfall comes from an unresolved V gene, and the cause of the rest is unknown. The sample table shows 50,000 to 65,000 clones, and roughly 90% are seen once. Roughly 3% of the sample is in the top ten clones. The sample was CD4+ or CD8+ T cells sorted from blood, taken in a trial of the OX40 agonist ivuxolimab. These receptors were obtained from an adult with an advanced solid tumor such as melanoma, head and neck, liver or kidney cancer.

The chain recombines TRBV6-1 with TRBJ1-4; D is uncertain. This CDR3 has 14 residues. CDR1 is MNHNS, CDR2 SASEGT, per germline. V lost 7 bases, J lost 8 bases, and 17 bases lay in between. The CDR3, as DNA: TGTGCCAGCACCCATTTGCTTGGAGGAGAAAAACTGTTTTTT. The encoded protein is CASTHLLGGEKLFF.

The rearrangement links TRBV2 to TRBJ2-3; D remains unclear. Germline CDR1 SNHLY, CDR2 FYNNEI. Trimming removed 6 bases at V and 6 bases at J, with 16 bases between. The CDR3 sequence is 14 residues long. The CDR3 reads CASSQDHLADTQYF. DNA for the CDR3: TGTGCCAGCAGCCAAGACCACCTTGCGGATACGCAGTATTTT.

The chain recombines TRBV9 with TRBJ2-2; no clear D gene. The germline V gene has CDR1 SGDLS and CDR2 YYNGEE. The CDR3 extends over 19 amino acids. Trimming left V 0 bases short and J 2 bases short, with 20 bases between. The CDR3 region has the DNA TGTGCCAGCAGCGTAGGGCACGACCCTATTCCTTCAAACACCGGGGAGCTGTTTTTT. Translation: CASSVGHDPIPSNTGELFF.

This clone was observed once. CDR3 coding DNA: TGTGCCAGCAGTCCGGCCTCTCCCGTGGGCGACGACTATGGCTACACCTTC. As protein: CASSPASPVGDDYGYTF. The chain is built from TRBV28 and TRBJ1-2, with D uncertain. The V and J ends lost 5 bases and 3 bases respectively, with 22 bases between them. Germline CDR1 and CDR2: MDHEN and SYDVKM. The length of the CDR3 is 17 residues.

This sequence joins TRBV6-1 and TRBJ2-1; 7 bases match TRBD1. The CDR3 runs 13 residues. V lost 9 bases, J lost 7 bases, and 9 bases stayed unmatched. Per germline, CDR1 MNHNS and CDR2 SASEGT. The CDR3 sequence is CASGQVGRNEQFF. The CDR3 DNA follows: TGTGCCAGTGGACAGGTGGGGCGTAATGAGCAGTTCTTC.

The chain has TRBV5-6 and TRBJ2-7, with a weak D call TRBD2 (7 bases). The germline V and J ends were trimmed by 4 bases and 5 bases, with 16 bases remaining between them. The CDR3 loop spans 14 amino acids. Per germline, CDR1 SGHDT and CDR2 YYEEEE. The CDR3 nucleotides are TGTGCCAGCAGCGGTGGTGGGGGGGCCCACGAGCAGTACTTC. This translates into CASSGGGGAHEQYF.

This clone has more than one count but fewer than ten. This chain joins TRBV28 and TRBJ2-7, with 9 nucleotides matching TRBD1. Germline V lookup: CDR1 MDHEN, CDR2 SYDVKM. This CDR3 has 16 amino acids. The V and J ends lost 4 bases and 4 bases, in that order; junction bases with no gene match: 11. The CDR3 sequence is CASSSPGGQGKYEQYF. The CDR3 coding sequence is TGTGCCAGCAGTTCACCCGGCGGACAGGGGAAGTACGAGCAGTACTTC. Variable domain in full (rest from reference TRBV28 and TRBJ2-7): DVKVTQSSRYLVKRTGEKVFLECVQDMDHENMFWYRQDPGLGLRLIYFSYDVKMKEKGDIPEGYSVSREKKERFSLILESASTNQTSMYLCASSSPGGQGKYEQYFGPGTRLTVT.

This chain uses TRBV19 with TRBJ1-5; D uncertain. The CDR3 is made up of 14 amino acids. CDR1 and CDR2 from the germline V gene are LNHDA and SQIVND (reference sequence). The V gene lost 4 bases and the J gene lost 3 bases, with 10 bases spanning the gap. Here the CDR3 DNA reads TGTGCCAGTAGTAGACCCCAGCACAATCAGCCCCAGCATTTT. This sequence encodes CASSRPQHNQPQHF.

The J gene is TRBJ1-1, the V gene TRBV6-6; 7 positions match TRBD1. Germline V CDR1 and CDR2: MNHNY, SVGAGI (reference sequence). This CDR3 contains 13 residues. The J segment lost 8 bases and the V segment lost 7 bases, leaving 10 bases of the junction unmatched. The DNA of the CDR3 is TGTGCCAGCATTCCTTCCGGGACAGAGGAAGCTTTCTTT. Its protein is CASIPSGTEEAFF.

The chain combines TRBV10-3 with TRBJ2-7, with D possibly being TRBD2 (5 bases). V lost 5 bases to trimming and J lost 0 bases, with 11 bases between them. Germline CDR1 reads ENHRY; CDR2 reads SYGVKD. This CDR3 is 14 amino acids long. In DNA form, the CDR3 reads TGTGCCATCAGTTTTAGCGCCCTCTCCTACGAGCAGTACTTC. Its protein is CAISFSALSYEQYF.

This chain uses TRBV6-1 with TRBJ2-7, with D perhaps given as TRBD1 or TRBD2 (5 bases each). Trimming removed 1 base at V and 6 bases at J, with 16 bases between. The length of the CDR3 is 15 residues. From germline, CDR1 is MNHNS and CDR2 SASEGT. DNA of the CDR3: TGTGCCAGCAGTGAAGTTAAAGGGGAGAGGATCGAGCAGTACTTC. Protein: CASSEVKGERIEQYF.

The rearrangement uses TRBV6-6 and TRBJ1-5; D is unresolved. V was cut by 3 bases and J by 3 bases, with 9 bases left in between. The germline CDR1 and CDR2 sequences are MNHNY and SVGAGI (reference sequence). The CDR3 has 14 amino acids. The CDR3 sequence: CASSYGSYNQPQHF. The DNA of the CDR3 is TGTGCCAGCAGTTATGGGAGCTACAATCAGCCCCAGCATTTT.

The genes are TRBV11-2 and TRBJ2-5; D not resolved. The CDR3 extends over 11 amino acids. Trimming cost V 4 bases and J 13 bases, with 13 bases left between them. Germline assignment: CDR1 SGHAT and CDR2 FQNNGV. The CDR3 protein is CASSSENLLYF. The CDR3 DNA reads TGTGCCAGCAGCTCCGAAAACTTATTGTACTTC.

This sequence joins TRBV6-1 and TRBJ2-5, with D perhaps matching TRBD2 (6 bases). Trimming cost V 3 bases and J 5 bases, with 13 bases left between them. Germline lookup yields CDR1 MNHNS and CDR2 SASEGT. This CDR3 spans 14 amino acids. As DNA, the CDR3 is TGTGCCAGCAGTGAGGCCAGCGGGTCTGAGACCCAGTACTTC. This codes for CASSEASGSETQYF.

This chain connects TRBV13 to TRBJ1-2; D is uncertain. The germline CDR1 and CDR2 sequences are PRHDT and FYEKMQ (reference sequence). CDR3 length equals 13 residues. With 9 bases removed from V and 5 bases from J, the gap between germline ends came to 16 bases. The CDR3 region is CARVGYLGYGYTF. The CDR3, as DNA: TGTGCCAGAGTCGGGTACCTGGGTTATGGCTACACCTTC.

The rearrangement joins TRBV19 to TRBJ2-1; 14 bases map to TRBD2. Looked up from germline, CDR1 is LNHDA and CDR2 is SQIVND (reference sequence). The CDR3 is 16 amino acids. The junction had 1 base not matched to a gene; V was cut back by 6 bases and J by 0 bases. CDR3 nucleotide sequence: TGTGCCAGTAGGGGGACTAGCGGGAGCTCCTACAATGAGCAGTTCTTC. This translates into CASRGTSGSSYNEQFF. Full variable domain (missing parts from reference TRBV19 and TRBJ2-1): DGGITQSPKYLFRKEGQNVTLSCEQNLNHDAMYWYRQDPGQGLRLIYYSQIVNDFQKGDIAEGYSVSREKKESFPLTVTSAQKNPTAFYLCASRGTSGSSYNEQFFGPGTRLTVL.

The table lists this clone with a count of one. The chain uses TRBV19 and TRBJ1-3, with D possibly being TRBD1 (5 bases). The CDR3 sequence is 13 residues long. V lost 9 bases and J lost 0, with 9 bases in between. From germline, CDR1 is LNHDA and CDR2 SQIVND (reference sequence). This CDR3 reads CASRQFSGNTIYF. The CDR3 nucleotides read TGTGCCAGCCGACAGTTCTCTGGAAACACCATATATTTT.

J is TRBJ1-4 and V is TRBV6-6; 8 nucleotides line up with TRBD1. Germline CDR1 and CDR2: MNHNY and SVGAGI (reference sequence). V lost 2 bases, J lost 8 bases, and 7 bases stayed unmatched. This CDR3 region has 15 residues. The CDR3 sequence is CASSYGDRGDEKLFF. CDR3 sequence (DNA): TGTGCCAGCAGTTACGGCGACAGGGGTGACGAAAAACTGTTTTTT.

The chain uses TRBV5-1 and TRBJ2-5; 9 nucleotides match TRBD1. The V gene end was trimmed by 2 bases and the J gene end by 4 bases; junction bases not matched to a gene: 12. There are 17 residues in the CDR3. The V gene's germline CDR1 is SGHRS and CDR2 YFSETQ. CDR3 amino acids: CASSLGATGGAGETQYF. As DNA, the CDR3 is TGCGCCAGCAGCTTAGGAGCAACAGGGGGCGCGGGAGAGACCCAGTACTTC.

The chain recombines TRBV6-1 with TRBJ1-1; D unresolved. Germline loops: CDR1 MNHNS, CDR2 SASEGT. The V gene lost 4 bases and the J gene lost 0 bases, with 12 bases spanning the gap. The CDR3 is 15 residues long. The DNA of the CDR3 is TGTGCCAGCAGTGGATCCCAGAGCATGAACACTGAAGCTTTCTTT. It codes for CASSGSQSMNTEAFF.

V is TRBV13 and J is TRBJ2-7; a possible D gene is TRBD2 (7 bases). Trimming removed 5 bases from V and 6 bases from J, with 20 bases in between. The CDR3 has 15 amino acids. Germline CDR1 reads PRHDT; CDR2 reads FYEKMQ (reference sequence). This chain's CDR3 is CASSPPMGAGVEQYF. The CDR3 DNA follows: TGTGCCAGCAGCCCCCCCATGGGGGCGGGAGTCGAGCAGTACTTC.

The J gene is TRBJ1-2, the V gene TRBV6-5; D uncertain. This CDR3 has 14 residues. Germline CDR1 reads MNHEY; CDR2 reads SVGAGI. The ends were cut back, 0 bases at V and 4 bases at J, with 9 bases in the middle. CDR3: CASSYSAEAYGYTF. CDR3 coding DNA: TGTGCCAGCAGTTACTCGGCGGAGGCCTATGGCTACACCTTC.